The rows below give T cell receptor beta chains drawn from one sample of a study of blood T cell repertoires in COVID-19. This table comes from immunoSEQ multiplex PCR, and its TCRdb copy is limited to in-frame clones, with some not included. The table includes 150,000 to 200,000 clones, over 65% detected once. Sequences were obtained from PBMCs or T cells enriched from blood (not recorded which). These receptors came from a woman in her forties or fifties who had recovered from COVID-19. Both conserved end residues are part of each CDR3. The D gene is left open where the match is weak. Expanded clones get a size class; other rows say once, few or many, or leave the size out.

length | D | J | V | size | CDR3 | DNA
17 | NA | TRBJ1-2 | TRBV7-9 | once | CASSLGLTRDSVYGYTF | TGTGCCAGCAGCTTAGGACTTACCCGAGACAGCGTCTATGGCTACACCTTC
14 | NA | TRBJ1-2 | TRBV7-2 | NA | CASSLGWALYGYTF | TGTGCCAGCAGCTTAGGGTGGGCCCTCTATGGCTACACCTTC
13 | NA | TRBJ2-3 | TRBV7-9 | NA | CASSLVTTDTQYF | TGTGCCAGCAGCTTAGTGACAACAGATACGCAGTATTTT
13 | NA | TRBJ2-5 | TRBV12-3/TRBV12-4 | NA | CASSWGPGETQYF | TGTGCCAGCAGTTGGGGCCCCGGGGAGACCCAGTACTTC
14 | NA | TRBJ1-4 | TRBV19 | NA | CASRVTATNEKLFF | TGTGCCAGTAGGGTGACAGCAACTAATGAAAAACTGTTTTTT
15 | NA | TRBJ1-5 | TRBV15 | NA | CATSRGGSNNQPQHF | TGTGCCACCAGCAGGGGGGGGAGCAACAATCAGCCCCAGCATTTT
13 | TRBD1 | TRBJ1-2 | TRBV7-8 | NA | CASSLVGQYGYTF | TGTGCCAGCAGCTTAGTGGGACAGTATGGCTACACCTTC
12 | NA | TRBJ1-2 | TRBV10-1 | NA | CASSEDSYGYTF | TGCGCCAGCAGCGAGGACAGCTATGGCTACACCTTC
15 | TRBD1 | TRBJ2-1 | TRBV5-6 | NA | CASSPLTGQGNEQFF | TGTGCCAGCAGCCCATTAACGGGACAGGGTAATGAGCAGTTCTTC
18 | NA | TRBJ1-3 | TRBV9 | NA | CASSVEADTRISGNTIYF | TGTGCCAGCAGCGTAGAGGCAGACACTAGAATCTCTGGAAACACCATATATTTT
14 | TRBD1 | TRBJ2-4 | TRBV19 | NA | CASSPADRENIQYF | TGTGCCAGTAGTCCGGCGGACAGGGAAAACATTCAGTACTTC
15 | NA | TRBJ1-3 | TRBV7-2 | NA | CASSLTGSAGNTIYF | TGTGCCAGCAGCTTAACAGGGAGTGCTGGAAACACCATATATTTT
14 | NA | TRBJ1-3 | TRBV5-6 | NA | CASSFVGAGNTIYF | TGTGCCAGCAGCTTTGTAGGGGCTGGAAACACCATATATTTT
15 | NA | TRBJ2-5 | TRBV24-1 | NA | CATGGGLGVQETQYF | TGTGCCACCGGAGGAGGGCTGGGGGTTCAAGAGACCCAGTACTTC
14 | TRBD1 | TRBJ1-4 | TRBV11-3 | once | CASSGDRDNEKLFF | TGTGCCAGCAGCGGGGACAGAGATAATGAAAAACTGTTTTTT
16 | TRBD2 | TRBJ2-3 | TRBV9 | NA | CASSGSLKGGPDTQYF | TGTGCCAGCAGCGGCTCGCTAAAGGGAGGGCCAGATACGCAGTATTTT
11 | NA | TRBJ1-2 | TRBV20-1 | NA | CSAHTIDGYTF | TGCAGTGCCCACACGATTGATGGCTACACCTTC
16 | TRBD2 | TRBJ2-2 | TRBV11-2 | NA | CASSLDRTAGTGELFF | TGTGCCAGCAGCTTAGATCGAACAGCGGGGACCGGGGAGCTGTTTTTT
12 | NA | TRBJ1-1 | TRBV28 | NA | CASSLLSREAFF | TGTGCCAGCAGTTTACTTTCTAGGGAAGCTTTCTTT
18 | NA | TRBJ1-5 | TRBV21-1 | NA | CASSKVGCPSSTNQPQHF | TGTGCCAGCAGCAAAGTCGGTTGCCCATCTAGTACCAATCAGCCCCAGCATTTT
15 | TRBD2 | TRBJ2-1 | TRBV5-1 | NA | CASSWTSGMYNEQFF | TGCGCCAGCAGTTGGACTAGCGGGATGTACAATGAGCAGTTCTTC
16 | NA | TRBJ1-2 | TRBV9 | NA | CASSAVRAGPPTGYTF | TGTGCCAGCAGCGCCGTACGGGCAGGGCCACCCACGGGCTACACCTTC
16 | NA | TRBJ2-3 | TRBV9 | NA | CASSGDLARSTDTQYF | TGTGCCAGCAGCGGGGACCTAGCGCGCAGCACAGATACGCAGTATTTT
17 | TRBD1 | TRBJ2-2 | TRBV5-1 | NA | CASRHAARAGGSGELFF | TGCGCCAGCAGGCACGCGGCACGGGCAGGGGGCTCCGGGGAGCTGTTTTTT
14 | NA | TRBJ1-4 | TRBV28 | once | CASSGPGSGEKLFF | TGTGCCAGCAGTGGGCCGGGGTCGGGGGAAAAACTGTTTTTT
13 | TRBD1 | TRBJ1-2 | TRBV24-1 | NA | CATREGAGRGYTF | TGTGCCACCAGGGAGGGGGCCGGACGGGGCTACACCTTC
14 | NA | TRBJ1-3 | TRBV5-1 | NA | CASSSGALGNTIYF | TGCGCCAGCAGCTCAGGGGCACTTGGAAACACCATATATTTT
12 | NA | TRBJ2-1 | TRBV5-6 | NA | CASSPGVNEQFF | TGTGCCAGCAGCCCCGGAGTGAATGAGCAGTTCTTC
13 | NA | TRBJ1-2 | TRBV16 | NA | CASSHNREYGYTF | TGTGCCAGCAGCCACAACAGGGAGTATGGCTACACCTTC
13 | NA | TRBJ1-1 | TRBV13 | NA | CASSPPGGTEAFF | TGTGCCAGCAGCCCCCCGGGGGGCACTGAAGCTTTCTTT
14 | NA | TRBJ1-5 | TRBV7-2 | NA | CASSGQPSKEPQHF | TGTGCCAGCAGCGGACAGCCCTCCAAGGAGCCCCAGCATTTT
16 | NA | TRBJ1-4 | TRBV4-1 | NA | CASSQDAASANEKLFF | TGCGCCAGCAGCCAAGACGCGGCATCAGCTAATGAAAAACTGTTTTTT
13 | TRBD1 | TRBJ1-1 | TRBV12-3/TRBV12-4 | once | CASRPPGGTEAFF | TGTGCCAGCAGGCCGCCAGGGGGCACTGAAGCTTTCTTT
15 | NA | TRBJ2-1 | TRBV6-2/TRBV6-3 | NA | CASSYSWSSYNEQFF | TGTGCCAGCAGTTACTCGTGGAGCTCCTACAATGAGCAGTTCTTC
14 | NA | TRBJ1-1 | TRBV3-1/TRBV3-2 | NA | CASSPWGGNTEAFF | TGTGCCAGCAGCCCATGGGGAGGGAACACTGAAGCTTTCTTT
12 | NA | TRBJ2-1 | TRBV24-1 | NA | CATSTGYNEQFF | TGTGCCACCAGTACCGGGTACAATGAGCAGTTCTTC
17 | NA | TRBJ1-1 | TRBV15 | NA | CATSRAYQNLGGTEAFF | TGTGCCACCAGCAGAGCCTACCAAAATCTGGGGGGCACTGAAGCTTTCTTT
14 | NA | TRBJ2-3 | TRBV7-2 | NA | CASSLGALTDTQYF | TGTGCCAGCAGCTTAGGGGCCCTCACAGATACGCAGTATTTT
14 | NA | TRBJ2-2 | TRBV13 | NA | CASSLGGGTGELFF | TGTGCCAGCAGCTTAGGCGGGGGCACCGGGGAGCTGTTTTTT
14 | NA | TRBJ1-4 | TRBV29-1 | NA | CSAAPGETNEKLFF | TGCAGCGCCGCCCCGGGAGAAACTAATGAAAAACTGTTTTTT
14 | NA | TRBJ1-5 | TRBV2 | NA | CASSEGGANQPQHF | TGTGCCAGCAGTGAAGGTGGAGCCAATCAGCCCCAGCATTTT
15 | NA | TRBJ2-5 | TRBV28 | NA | CASSRARQEKETQYF | TGTGCCAGCTCTCGCGCCCGACAGGAGAAAGAGACCCAGTACTTC
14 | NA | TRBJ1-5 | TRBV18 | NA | CASSPGGGGQPQHF | TGTGCCAGCTCACCCGGGGGGGGAGGACAGCCCCAGCATTTT
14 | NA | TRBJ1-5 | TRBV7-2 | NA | CASSPVRVEQPQHF | TGTGCCAGCAGTCCTGTCAGGGTCGAACAGCCCCAGCATTTT
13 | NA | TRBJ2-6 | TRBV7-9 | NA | CAGKTGMANVLTF | TGTGCCGGAAAAACAGGGATGGCCAACGTCCTGACTTTC
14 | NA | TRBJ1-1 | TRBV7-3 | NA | CASSLQGGRTEAFF | TGTGCCAGCAGCTTACAAGGGGGTAGGACTGAAGCTTTCTTT
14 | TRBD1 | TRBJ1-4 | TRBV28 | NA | CASSLAPQQGKLFF | TGTGCCAGCAGTTTAGCTCCCCAACAGGGGAAACTGTTTTTT
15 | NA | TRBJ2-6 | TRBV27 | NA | CASSFGGVGANVLTF | TGTGCCAGCAGTTTCGGAGGCGTTGGGGCCAACGTCCTGACTTTC
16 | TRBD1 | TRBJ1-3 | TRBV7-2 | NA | CASSNRQGSSGNTIYF | TGTGCCAGCAGCAATAGACAGGGTAGCTCTGGAAACACCATATATTTT
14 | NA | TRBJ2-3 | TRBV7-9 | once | CASSLGRGTDTQYF | TGTGCCAGCAGCTTAGGACGGGGCACAGATACGCAGTATTTT
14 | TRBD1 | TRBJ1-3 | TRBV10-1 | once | CASSRDSSGNTIYF | TGCGCCAGCAGCCGGGACAGCTCTGGAAACACCATATATTTT
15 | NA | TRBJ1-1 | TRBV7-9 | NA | CASSLGGLPNTEAFF | TGTGCCAGCAGCTTAGGAGGACTTCCGAACACTGAAGCTTTCTTT
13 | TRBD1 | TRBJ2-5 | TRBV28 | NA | CASAPGQDGTQYF | TGTGCCAGCGCGCCGGGACAGGACGGGACCCAGTACTTC
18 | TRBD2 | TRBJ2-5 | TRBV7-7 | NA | CASSLALLAGPPQETQYF | TGTGCTAGCAGCTTAGCGTTACTAGCGGGGCCGCCACAAGAGACCCAGTACTTC
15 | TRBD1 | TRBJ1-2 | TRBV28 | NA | CASSYPGQGALGYTF | TGTGCCAGCAGCTACCCGGGACAGGGGGCGCTTGGCTACACCTTC
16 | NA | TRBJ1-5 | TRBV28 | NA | CASSRGGGRGNQPQHF | TGTGCCAGCAGTAGAGGCGGGGGTCGAGGCAATCAGCCCCAGCATTTT
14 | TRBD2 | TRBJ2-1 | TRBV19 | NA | CASRGGLEVDEQFF | TGTGCCAGTCGAGGGGGACTAGAGGTGGATGAGCAGTTCTTC
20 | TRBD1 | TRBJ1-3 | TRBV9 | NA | CASSGRPGQGREGSGNTIYF | TGTGCCAGCAGCGGACGGCCGGGACAGGGCCGGGAAGGCTCTGGAAACACCATATATTTT
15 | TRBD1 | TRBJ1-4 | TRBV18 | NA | CASSPAGTGVEKLFF | TGTGCCAGCTCACCCGCCGGGACAGGGGTTGAAAAACTGTTTTTT
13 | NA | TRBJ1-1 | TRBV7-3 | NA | CASSPTGNTEAFF | TGTGCCAGCAGCCCAACGGGAAACACTGAAGCTTTCTTT